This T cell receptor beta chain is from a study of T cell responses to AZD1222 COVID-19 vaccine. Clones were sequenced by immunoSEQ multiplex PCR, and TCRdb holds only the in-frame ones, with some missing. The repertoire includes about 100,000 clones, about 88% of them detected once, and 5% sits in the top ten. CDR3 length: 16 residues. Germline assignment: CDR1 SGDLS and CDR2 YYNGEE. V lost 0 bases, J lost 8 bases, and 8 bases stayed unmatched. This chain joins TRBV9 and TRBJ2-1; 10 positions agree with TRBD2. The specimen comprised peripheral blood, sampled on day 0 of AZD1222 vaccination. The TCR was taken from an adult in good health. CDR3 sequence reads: CASSVAALAGDYEQFF. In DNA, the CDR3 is TGTGCCAGCAGCGTAGCTGCTCTAGCGGGAGACTATGAGCAGTTCTTC.